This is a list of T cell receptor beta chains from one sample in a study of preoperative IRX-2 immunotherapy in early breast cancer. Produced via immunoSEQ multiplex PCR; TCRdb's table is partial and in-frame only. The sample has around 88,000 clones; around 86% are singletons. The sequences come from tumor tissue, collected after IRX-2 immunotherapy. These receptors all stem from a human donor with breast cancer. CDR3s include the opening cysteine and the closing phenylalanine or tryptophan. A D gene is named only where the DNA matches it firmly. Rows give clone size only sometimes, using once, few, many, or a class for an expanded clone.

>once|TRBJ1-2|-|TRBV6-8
TGTGCCACTTCATTGCGGAGGGACTCGGGATATTATGGCTACACCTTC
CATSLRRDSGYYGYTF
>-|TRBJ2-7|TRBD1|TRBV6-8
TGTGCCAGCAGTTACAGGACAGGGGACCCCTACGAGCAGTACTTC
CASSYRTGDPYEQYF
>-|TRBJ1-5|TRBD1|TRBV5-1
TGCGCCAGCAAGTCCGGGACAGGCAATCAGCCCCAGCATTTT
CASKSGTGNQPQHF
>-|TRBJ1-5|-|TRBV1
TGCGCCAGCAGCCTTCAGACAGGGGGAAGCAATCAGCCCCAGCATTTT
CASSLQTGGSNQPQHF
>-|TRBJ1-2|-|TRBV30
TGTGCCTGGTCGGGGGGCGCGGGTATCAGTGGCTACACCTTC
CAWSGGAGISGYTF
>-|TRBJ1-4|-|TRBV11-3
TGTGCCAGCAGCTTAGGACCGCAGGGGGAAAAACTGTTTTTT
CASSLGPQGEKLFF
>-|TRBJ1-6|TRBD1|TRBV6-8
TGTGCCAGCAGTATCGGACAGGATAATTCACCCCTCCACTTT
CASSIGQDNSPLHF
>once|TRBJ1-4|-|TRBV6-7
TGTGCCAGCAGTTACTCGGGGGTCGGGAATGAAAAACTGTTTTTT
CASSYSGVGNEKLFF
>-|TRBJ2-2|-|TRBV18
TGTGCCAGCTCACCTCTTGGCGGGGAGCTGTTTTTT
CASSPLGGELFF
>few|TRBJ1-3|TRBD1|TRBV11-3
TGTGCCAGCAGCCGGGGACAGGGAACAAGAAACACCATATATTTT
CASSRGQGTRNTIYF
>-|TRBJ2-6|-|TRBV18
TGTGCCAGCTCACCTACTGGGGCCAACGTCCTGACTTTC
CASSPTGANVLTF
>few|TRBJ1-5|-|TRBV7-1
TGTGCCAGCAGCTGGACAGTCAATCAGCCCCAGCATTTT
CASSWTVNQPQHF
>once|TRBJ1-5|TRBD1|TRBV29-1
TGCAGCGTAATCGGGACAGGTAATAATCAGCCCCAGCATTTT
CSVIGTGNNQPQHF
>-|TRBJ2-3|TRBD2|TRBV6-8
TGTGCCAGCAGTTACGGACTAGCGGGGAGCACAGATACGCAGTATTTT
CASSYGLAGSTDTQYF
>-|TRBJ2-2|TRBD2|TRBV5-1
TGCGCCAGCAGCTGGGGACTAAACACCGGGGAGCTGTTTTTT
CASSWGLNTGELFF
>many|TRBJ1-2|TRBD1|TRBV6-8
TGTGCCAGCAGTGAGGACAGGGTAGTCGGCTACACCTTC
CASSEDRVVGYTF
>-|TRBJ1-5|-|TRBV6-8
TGTGCCAGCGGTAGGGGCAATCAGCCCCAGCATTTT
CASGRGNQPQHF
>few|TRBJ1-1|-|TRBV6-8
TGTGCCAGCAGTTACTCTGAGGCAGGCGAAGCTTTCTTT
CASSYSEAGEAFF
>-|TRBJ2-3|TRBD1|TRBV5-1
TGCGCCAGCACCCCAGGACAGGGTAAGGCAGATACGCAGTATTTT
CASTPGQGKADTQYF
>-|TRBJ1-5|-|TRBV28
TGTGCCAGCACCGAAACTAGCAATCAGCCCCAGCATTTT
CASTETSNQPQHF
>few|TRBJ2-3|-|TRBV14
TGTGCCAGCAGCCAATGGGGTACGAAGGAAGATACGCAGTATTTT
CASSQWGTKEDTQYF
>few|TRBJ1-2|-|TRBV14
TGTGCCAGCAGCCAAGTGGTACCGGTCGGGAATGGCTACACCTTC
CASSQVVPVGNGYTF
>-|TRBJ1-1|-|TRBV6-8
TGTGCCAGCAGATACCAGGGGTCAATTACTGAAGCTTTCTTT
CASRYQGSITEAFF
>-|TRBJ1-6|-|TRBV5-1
TGCGCCAGCAGCTTAAGCACTCTCAGTTCACCCCTCCACTTT
CASSLSTLSSPLHF
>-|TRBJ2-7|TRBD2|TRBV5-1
TGCGCCAGCAGCTTGAGGGAGCGGGAAATAGACGAGCAGTACTTC
CASSLREREIDEQYF
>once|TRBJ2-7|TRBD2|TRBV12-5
TGTGCTAGTGGTCAACTAGCGGGAGGGCCATGGGCCTACGAGCAGTACTTC
CASGQLAGGPWAYEQYF
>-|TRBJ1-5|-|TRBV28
TGTGCCAGCAGTCCACCAGGTCAGCCCCAGCATTTT
CASSPPGQPQHF
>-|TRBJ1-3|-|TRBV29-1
TGCAGCGTTGAAGATAGTGAGGACACCATATATTTT
CSVEDSEDTIYF